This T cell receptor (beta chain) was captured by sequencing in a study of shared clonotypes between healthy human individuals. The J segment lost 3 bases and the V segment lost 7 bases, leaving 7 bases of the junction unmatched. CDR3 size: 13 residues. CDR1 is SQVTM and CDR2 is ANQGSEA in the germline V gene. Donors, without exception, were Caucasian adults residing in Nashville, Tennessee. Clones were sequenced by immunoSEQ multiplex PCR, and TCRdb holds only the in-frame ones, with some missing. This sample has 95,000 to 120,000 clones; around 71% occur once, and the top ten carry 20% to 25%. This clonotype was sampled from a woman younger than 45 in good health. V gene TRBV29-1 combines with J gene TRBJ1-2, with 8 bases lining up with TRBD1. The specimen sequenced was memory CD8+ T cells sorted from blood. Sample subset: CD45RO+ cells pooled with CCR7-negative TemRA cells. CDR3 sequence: CSAGAGGDYGYTF. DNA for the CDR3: TGCAGCGCGGGGGCAGGGGGCGACTATGGCTACACCTTC.